A selection of T cell receptor beta chains follows, all from one sample in a study of T cells in Graves' hyperthyroidism and ophthalmopathy. TCRdb re-called the multiplex PCR reads with MiXCR, one entry per CDR3 protein. Among about 350,000 distinct CDR3 sequences listed, approximately 14% were seen once. The specimen was blood. All receptors derive from a woman in her 30s with Graves' hyperthyroidism. CDR3s include the opening cysteine and the closing phenylalanine or tryptophan. D genes are given only for firm matches. Clone sizes are given selectively: once, few, many, or a class where the clone is expanded.

>TRBJ2-3|.|.|TRBV14
CASSQGSVPRRGTDTQYF
TGTGCCAGCAGCCAAGGATCGGTCCCAAGAAGAGGCACAGATACGCAGTATTTT
>TRBJ2-3|many|.|TRBV6-1
CASSEVKGPDTQYF
TGTGCCAGCAGTGAAGTAAAGGGGCCAGATACGCAGTATTTT
>TRBJ2-7|few|TRBD1|TRBV5-1
CASSWTGDGYEQYF
TGCGCCAGCAGCTGGACAGGGGACGGCTACGAGCAGTACTTC
>TRBJ2-2|.|.|TRBV19
CASSSFGELFF
TGTGCCAGTAGTAGCTTCGGGGAGCTGTTTTTT
>TRBJ2-1|many|.|TRBV2
CASSVLGEQFF
TGTGCCAGCAGTGTTCTCGGTGAGCAGTTCTTC
>TRBJ2-1|many|.|TRBV11-2
CASSRWGNEQFF
TGTGCCAGCAGTCGATGGGGAAATGAGCAGTTCTTC
>TRBJ2-1|few|TRBD2|TRBV7-2
CASSARLAGGFNEQFF
TGTGCCAGCAGCGCCCGACTAGCGGGAGGGTTTAATGAGCAGTTCTTC
>TRBJ1-3|many|.|TRBV28
CASRIRVTTGNTIYF
TGTGCCAGCAGGATCAGGGTCACCACTGGAAACACCATATATTTT
>TRBJ1-1|many|.|TRBV27
CASKLDGNTEAFF
TGTGCCAGCAAGTTAGATGGGAACACTGAAGCTTTCTTT
>TRBJ2-1|few|TRBD2|TRBV15
CATSALSGRTYNEQFF
TGTGCCACCAGCGCTCTAAGCGGGAGAACCTACAATGAGCAGTTCTTC
>TRBJ2-3|few|.|TRBV15
CATSSPLGAGSTDTQYF
TGTGCCACCAGCTCTCCGTTAGGGGCAGGGAGCACAGATACGCAGTATTTT
>TRBJ2-7|few|TRBD2|TRBV7-2
CASSSLLAGGYEQYF
TGTGCCAGCAGCTCCCTACTAGCGGGAGGCTACGAGCAGTACTTC
>TRBJ2-7|many|.|TRBV4-1
CASSQVLGTYEQYF
TGCGCCAGCAGCCAAGTGTTGGGTACCTACGAGCAGTACTTC
>TRBJ2-1|many|.|TRBV20-1
CSARPAYNEQFF
TGCAGTGCTCGCCCTGCGTACAATGAGCAGTTCTTC
>TRBJ2-1|few|.|TRBV7-7
CASSLGGGVRTYNEQFF
TGTGCTAGCAGCTTAGGGGGGGGCGTAAGGACCTACAATGAGCAGTTCTTC
>TRBJ2-5|many|TRBD2|TRBV6-1
CASSRLAGGGMETQYF
TGTGCCAGCAGTCGACTAGCGGGAGGAGGAATGGAGACCCAGTACTTC
>TRBJ2-1|many|TRBD2|TRBV12-3/TRBV12-4
CASSFLELAENYNEQFF
TGTGCCAGCAGTTTCCTAGAACTAGCGGAAAATTACAATGAGCAGTTCTTC
>TRBJ1-1|few|.|TRBV4-2
CASSQDGRRRESFF
TGTGCCAGCAGCCAAGATGGGAGGAGGCGTGAATCTTTCTTT
>TRBJ2-2|many|.|TRBV19
CASSPRDTGELFF
TGTGCCAGTAGTCCCCGGGACACCGGGGAGCTGTTTTTT
>TRBJ2-1|.|.|TRBV12-3/TRBV12-4
CAGGPAYNEQFF
TGTGCCGGCGGGCCAGCCTACAATGAGCAGTTCTTC
>TRBJ1-2|few|.|TRBV28
CASSLSGHYTF
TGTGCCAGCAGTCTCTCGGGACACTACACCTTC
>TRBJ2-7|many|.|TRBV20-1
CSAREGGDYEQYF
TGCAGTGCTAGAGAAGGGGGTGACTACGAGCAGTACTTC
>TRBJ2-2|many|.|TRBV2
CASSYTGELFF
TGTGCCAGCAGTTACACCGGGGAGCTGTTTTTT
>TRBJ1-2|many|.|TRBV20-1
CSARDQVNYGYTF
TGCAGTGCTAGAGATCAGGTTAACTATGGCTACACCTTC
>TRBJ1-2|.|.|TRBV2
CASSVQGGYGYTF
TGTGCCAGCAGCGTGCAGGGTGGATATGGCTACACCTTC
>TRBJ2-7|.|TRBD2|TRBV6-2/TRBV6-3
CASSVQGTNSGSPYEQYF
TGTGCCAGCAGTGTACAGGGCACGAATAGCGGGAGTCCCTACGAGCAGTACTTC